The 15 T cell receptor beta chains below were found in one sample sequenced in a study of CD8 T cells in Susac syndrome. Random hexamers served to reverse transcribe about 0.5 to 1 ug RNA. A single record per CDR3 protein comes from TCRdb applying MiXCR to the immunoSEQ multiplex PCR reads. There are approximately 74,000 distinct CDR3 sequences in the sample; around 93% occur only once, and around 0.48% lies in the top ten. Sequenced input: CD4+ T cells from PBMCs. These receptor sequences come from a human donor with Susac syndrome.

This sequence joins TRBV28 and TRBJ2-1; TRBD1 aligns across 8 bases. The germline V gene has CDR1 MDHEN and CDR2 SYDVKM. CDR3 length: 16 residues. Losses at the gene ends were 6 bases for V and 6 bases for J; bases not matched to a gene: 13. The CDR3 DNA is TGTGCCAGCAGCAAATACAGGGGGATCGAGTTCAATGAGCAGTTCTTC. It specifies CASSKYRGIEFNEQFF. Looking up the rest from reference TRBV28 and TRBJ2-1 gives the full variable domain: DVKVTQSSRYLVKRTGEKVFLECVQDMDHENMFWYRQDPGLGLRLIYFSYDVKMKEKGDIPEGYSVSREKKERFSLILESASTNQTSMYLCASSKYRGIEFNEQFFGPGTRLTVL.

The V gene is TRBV11-3, the J gene TRBJ2-3; D is possibly TRBD2 (6 bases). CDR1 and CDR2 (germline): SGHNT, YENEEA. This CDR3 has 15 residues. Trimming took 5 bases from V and 8 from J, leaving 20 bases between them. This CDR3 reads CASSPGAGNGATQYF. The CDR3 DNA follows: TGTGCCAGCAGCCCTGGGGCGGGGAACGGCGCTACGCAGTATTTT.

This chain joins TRBV14 and TRBJ2-7; D is unresolved. Per germline, CDR1 SGHDN and CDR2 FVKESK. V was pared by 6 bases and J by 2 bases, with 17 bases between. The CDR3 is 15 residues long. In DNA form, the CDR3 reads TGTGCCAGCAGTCAATCGGGCAGAACAGCCTACGAGCAGTACTTC. It encodes CASSQSGRTAYEQYF. The entire variable domain, with the rest obtained from reference TRBV14 and TRBJ2-7, is as follows: EAGVTQFPSHSVIEKGQTVTLRCDPISGHDNLYWYRRVMGKEIKFLLHFVKESKQDESGMPNNRFLAERTGGTYSTLKVQPAELEDSGVYFCASSQSGRTAYEQYFGPGTRLTVT.

The chain joins TRBV5-1 to TRBJ2-7; D possibly corresponds to TRBD1 (5 bases). V lost 4 bases and J lost 2, with 22 bases in between. This CDR3 has 17 residues. Germline CDR1 and CDR2: SGHRS and YFSETQ. CDR3 nucleotides: TGCGCCAGCAGCCAGCTACTACAGGATTACCTCCCCTACGAGCAGTACTTC. Amino acids: CASSQLLQDYLPYEQYF.

The chain uses TRBV9 and TRBJ2-5, with D maybe TRBD1 (5 bases). The germline V gene has CDR1 SGDLS and CDR2 YYNGEE. The CDR3 totals 14 residues. V lost 1 base and J lost 7, with 14 bases in between. For the CDR3, the DNA is TGTGCCAGCAGCGTACAGGGCGGCCCGGGGACCCAGTACTTC. This translates into CASSVQGGPGTQYF.

The V call is TRBV2, the J call TRBJ2-1; weak D call: TRBD2 (5 bases). V lost 11 bases and J 6 bases, leaving 17 bases between the germline ends. This CDR3 is 13 amino acids long. The germline gives CDR1 SNHLY, CDR2 FYNNEI. Here the CDR3 reads CAGWAGPPNEQFF. The CDR3 DNA follows: TGTGCCGGTTGGGCGGGCCCACCCAATGAGCAGTTCTTC.

This clonotype appeared a single time. V is TRBV12-3 or TRBV12-4 and J is TRBJ1-1, with D possibly being TRBD1 (6 bases). The CDR3 contains 15 residues. V gave up 3 bases and J gave up 0 bases, with 11 bases separating them. CDR3 nucleotide sequence: TGTGCCAGCAGTTTGGGGGGACACCTGAACACTGAAGCTTTCTTT. Protein: CASSLGGHLNTEAFF.

This chain uses TRBV2 with TRBJ1-4; D uncertain. CDR3 size: 12 residues. Trimming cost V 3 bases and J 10 bases, with 9 bases left between them. Looked up from germline, CDR1 is SNHLY and CDR2 is FYNNEI. The CDR3 spells CASSDYRPKLFF. CDR3 bases: TGTGCCAGCAGTGATTATAGGCCAAAACTGTTTTTT.

The chain combines TRBV24-1 with TRBJ2-2; D is perhaps TRBD1 (6 bases). CDR1 is KGHDR and CDR2 is SFDVKD in the germline V gene. This CDR3 has 15 amino acids. V shed 3 bases and J shed 2 bases, with 9 bases lying between them. CDR3 sequence (DNA): TGTGCCACCAGTGATCCCGGGACAAACACCGGGGAGCTGTTTTTT. It translates to CATSDPGTNTGELFF.

J is TRBJ2-3 and V is TRBV23-1; D perhaps matches TRBD2 (6 bases). TRBV23-1 is an ORF for which the function is uncertain. This CDR3 has 17 amino acids. V lost 3 bases and J lost 0, with 16 bases in between. Written as DNA, the CDR3 is TGCGCCAGCAGTCACACCGTGCGGGGTCCTAGCACAGATACGCAGTATTTT. This codes for CASSHTVRGPSTDTQYF.

V usage is TRBV28 and J usage is TRBJ2-1; D uncertain. The ends were cut back, 6 bases at V and 1 base at J, with 16 bases in the middle. Germline-derived CDR1 and CDR2 are MDHEN and SYDVKM. The CDR3 is made up of 16 amino acids. CDR3 in amino acids: CASSQISVGSYNEQFF. As DNA, the CDR3 is TGTGCCAGCAGCCAGATCAGCGTTGGATCCTACAATGAGCAGTTCTTC. The entire variable domain, with the rest obtained from reference TRBV28 and TRBJ2-1, is as follows: DVKVTQSSRYLVKRTGEKVFLECVQDMDHENMFWYRQDPGLGLRLIYFSYDVKMKEKGDIPEGYSVSREKKERFSLILESASTNQTSMYLCASSQISVGSYNEQFFGPGTRLTVL.

This chain joins TRBV7-6 and TRBJ2-7; tentative D call: TRBD2 (6 bases). CDR3 length: 15 residues. Germline V lookup: CDR1 SGHVS, CDR2 FNYEAQ. Trimming took 2 bases from V and 0 from J, leaving 11 bases between them. CDR3 region: CASSLLGEDSYEQYF. The CDR3 nucleotides are TGTGCCAGCAGCTTATTAGGGGAGGACTCCTACGAGCAGTACTTC.

The CDR3 DNA sequence: TGCAGTGCTAGTACCAGAAGCAATGAGCAGTTCTTC. This sequence encodes CSASTRSNEQFF. This chain uses TRBV20-1 with TRBJ2-1; D gene unclear. The germline V gene encodes CDR1 DFQATT and CDR2 SNEGSKA (reference sequence). V lost 3 bases and J lost 6, with 9 bases in between. This CDR3 is built from 12 residues.

The chain joins TRBV2 to TRBJ2-2, with D hard to call. This CDR3 spans 12 amino acids. Trimming took off 4 bases at V and 3 bases at J, with 3 bases between the two ends. From germline, CDR1 is SNHLY and CDR2 FYNNEI. CDR3 in amino acids: CASSVDTGELFF. The CDR3 DNA is TGTGCCAGCAGTGTCGACACCGGGGAGCTGTTTTTT.

With respect to this clonotype: One end of the junction varies from germline; a read error may be responsible. The chain employs TRBV28 and TRBJ2-2; D tentatively fits TRBD1 or TRBD2 (7 bases each). CDR1 is MDHEN and CDR2 is SYDVKM in the germline V gene. This CDR3 is built from 15 residues. The CDR3 loop is CASSFPDGLRGGLFF. DNA of the CDR3: TGTGCCAGCAGTTTCCCGGACGGGCTCAGGGGGGGGCTGTTTTTT.